Detailed here is one TCR beta chain. This sample is drawn from a study of blood T cell repertoires in COVID-19. On the study more broadly: The analysed material was cDNA or gDNA that came from T cells, B-cell-depleted T cells, or PBMCs.

Germline CDR1 reads SGHNT; CDR2 reads YYREEE (reference sequence). Trimming left V 3 bases short and J 0 bases short, with 12 bases between. This CDR3 region has 16 residues. Participants, 18 to 89 years old, spanned under 25 US areas. Per the study methods: Estimation of nucleated cell counts relied on the amplification of reference gene primers. The repertoire was sequenced with immunoSEQ multiplex PCR; TCRdb's copy has only in-frame clones and lacks some. The D gene and trimming were derived from the DNA, and the V and J assignments and clone size from that table. The sample includes roughly 250,000 clones, around 87% of them seen just once.

The TCR originated in a woman aged 35 to 49 with acute COVID-19. The V call is TRBV5-4, the J call TRBJ2-2, with D perhaps matching TRBD2 (6 bases). The sequencing sample was made of PBMCs or T cells enriched from blood (not recorded which). The CDR3 sequence: CASSSGAGANTGELFF. The CDR3, as DNA: TGTGCCAGCAGCTCTGGAGCGGGTGCGAACACCGGGGAGCTGTTTTTT.